One TCR beta chain is described in this entry. Antigen specificity is unknown. These data originate in a study of shared clonotypes between healthy human individuals. Findings and caveats of the study: Naive subsets generally had larger estimated richness than memory subsets. The study found lower generation probabilities in non-shared clonotypes than in those shared by all four donors.

There were no recent acute infections or vaccinations among the donors, who were healthy HIV-negative adults. Repertoires were generated with immunoSEQ multiplex PCR, while TCRdb's copy carries only in-frame clones and drops some. The sample lists around 1.1 million clones, around 77% occurring once. What was sequenced was memory CD4+ T cells from PBMCs. Sample subset: CD45RA-negative fraction. The TCR originated in a man aged 18 to 30 in good health. Some clones in this sample may be carry-over from other donors' samples.

CDR3: CASRRPGLAYETQYF. DNA for the CDR3: TGTGCCAGCAGACGTCCGGGACTAGCGTACGAGACCCAGTACTTC. The chain has TRBV11-2 and TRBJ2-5; TRBD2 matches at 10 bases. V shed 6 bases and J 5 bases; nucleotides not matched to a gene: 9. Germline loops: CDR1 SGHAT, CDR2 FQNNGV. The CDR3 is 15 residues long. Full variable domain (rest looked up from reference TRBV11-2 and TRBJ2-5): EAGVAQSPRYKIIEKRQSVAFWCNPISGHATLYWYQQILGQGPKLLIQFQNNGVVDDSQLPKDRFSAERLKGVDSTLKIQPAKLEDSAVYLCASRRPGLAYETQYFGPGTRLLVL.